This TCR beta chain came from a study of blood T cell repertoires in COVID-19. Participants reported their clinical history, and cohort assignment relied on those reports. Assay used: immunoSEQ multiplex PCR; TCRdb lists only in-frame clones, some missing. The sample carries around 200,000 clones, less than 90% recorded once. This CDR3 contains 15 residues. In germline, CDR1 is SGHTA, CDR2 FQGTGA. V lost 2 bases and J 1 base, leaving 11 bases between the germline ends. This clone was observed once. The chain is built from TRBV7-3 and TRBJ1-1, with D maybe TRBD1 (5 bases). Sequenced input: PBMCs or T cells enriched from blood (not recorded which). The receptor's source is a woman in her twenties or thirties who had recovered from COVID-19. For the CDR3, the DNA is TGTGCCAGCAGCTTAGGGGCCGACAGGAACACTGAAGCTTTCTTT. Protein: CASSLGADRNTEAFF.